The entry below gives a single T cell receptor (beta chain) sequence along with its context. Its antigen is not known. The CDR3 is 8 amino acids. Germline V gene lookup returns CDR1 DFQATT and CDR2 SNEGSKA (reference sequence). V lost 7 bases and J lost 10, with 5 bases in between. The data originate from a study of CD4+ T cells in melanoma. Overall study findings and caveats: Reportedly, melanoma neoantigen-specific CD4+ T cells showed varied differentiation states. A reported correlation linked neoantigen-specific CD4+ T cells to CD8+, macrophage and B cell function.

Using immunoSEQ multiplex PCR, the repertoire was profiled, and TCRdb retains in-frame clones only, with some absent. The table has some 21,000 clones, around 80% seen once. The V call is TRBV20-1, the J call TRBJ2-1; no reliable D call. The clonotype originates from a human donor with melanoma. In nucleotides, the CDR3 is TGCAGTGTGGCGGAGCAGTTCTTC. This translates into CSVAEQFF.